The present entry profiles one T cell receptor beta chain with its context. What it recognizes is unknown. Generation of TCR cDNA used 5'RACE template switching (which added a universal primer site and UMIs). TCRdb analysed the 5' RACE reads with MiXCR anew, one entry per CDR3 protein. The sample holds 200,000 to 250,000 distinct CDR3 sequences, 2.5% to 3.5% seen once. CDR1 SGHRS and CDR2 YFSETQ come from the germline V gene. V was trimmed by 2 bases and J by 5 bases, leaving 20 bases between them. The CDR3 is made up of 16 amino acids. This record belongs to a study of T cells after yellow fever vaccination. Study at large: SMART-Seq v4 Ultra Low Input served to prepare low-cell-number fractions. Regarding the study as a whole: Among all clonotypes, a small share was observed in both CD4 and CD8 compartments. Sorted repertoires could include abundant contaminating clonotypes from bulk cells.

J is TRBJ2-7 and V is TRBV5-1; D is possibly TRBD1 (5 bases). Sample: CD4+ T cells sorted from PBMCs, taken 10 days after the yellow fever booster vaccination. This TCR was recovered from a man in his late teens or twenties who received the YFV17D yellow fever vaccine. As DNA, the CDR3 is TGCGCCAGCAGCTTTAATCCCCAGGGATCTGGGGACGAGCAGTACGTC. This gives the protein CASSFNPQGSGDEQYV.